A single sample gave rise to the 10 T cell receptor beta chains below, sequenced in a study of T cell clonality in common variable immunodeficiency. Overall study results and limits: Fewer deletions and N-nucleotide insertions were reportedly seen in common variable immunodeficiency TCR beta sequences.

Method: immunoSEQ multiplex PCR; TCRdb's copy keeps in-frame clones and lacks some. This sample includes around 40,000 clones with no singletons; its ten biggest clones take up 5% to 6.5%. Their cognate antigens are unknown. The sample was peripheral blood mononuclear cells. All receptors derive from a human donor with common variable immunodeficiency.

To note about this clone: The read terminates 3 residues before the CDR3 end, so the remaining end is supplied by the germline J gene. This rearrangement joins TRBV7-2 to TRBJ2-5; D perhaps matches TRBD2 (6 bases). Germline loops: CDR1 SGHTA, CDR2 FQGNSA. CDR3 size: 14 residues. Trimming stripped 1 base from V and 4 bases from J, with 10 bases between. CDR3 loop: CASSLDFGGETQYF. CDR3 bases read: TGTGCCAGCAGCTTAGACTTCGGGGGAGAGACC.

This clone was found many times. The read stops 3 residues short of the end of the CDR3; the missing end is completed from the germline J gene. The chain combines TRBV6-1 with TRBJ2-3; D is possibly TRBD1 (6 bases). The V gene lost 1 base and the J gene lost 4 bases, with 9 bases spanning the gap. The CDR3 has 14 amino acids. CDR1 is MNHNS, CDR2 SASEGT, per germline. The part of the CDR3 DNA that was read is TGTGCCAGCAGTGAAGGTGGGGGCGCAGATACG. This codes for CASSEGGGADT. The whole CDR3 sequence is CASSEGGGADTQYF.

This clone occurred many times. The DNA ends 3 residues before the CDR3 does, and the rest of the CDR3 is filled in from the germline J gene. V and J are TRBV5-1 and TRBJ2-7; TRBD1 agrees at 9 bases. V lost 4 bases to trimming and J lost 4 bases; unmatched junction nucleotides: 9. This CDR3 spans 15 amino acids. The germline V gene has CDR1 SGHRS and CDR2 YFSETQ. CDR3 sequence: CASSVTGGQGYEQYF. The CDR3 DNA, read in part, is TGCGCCAGCAGCGTAACAGGGGGCCAGGGATACGAG.

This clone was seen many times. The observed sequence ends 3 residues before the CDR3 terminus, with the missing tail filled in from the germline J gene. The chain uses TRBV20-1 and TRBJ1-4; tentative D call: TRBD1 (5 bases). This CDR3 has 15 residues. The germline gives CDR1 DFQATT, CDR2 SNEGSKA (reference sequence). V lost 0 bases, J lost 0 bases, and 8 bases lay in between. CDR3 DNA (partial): TGCAGTGCTAGAGATGAACAGGCAACTAATGAAAAA. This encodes CSARDEQATNEK. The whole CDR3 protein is CSARDEQATNEKLFF.

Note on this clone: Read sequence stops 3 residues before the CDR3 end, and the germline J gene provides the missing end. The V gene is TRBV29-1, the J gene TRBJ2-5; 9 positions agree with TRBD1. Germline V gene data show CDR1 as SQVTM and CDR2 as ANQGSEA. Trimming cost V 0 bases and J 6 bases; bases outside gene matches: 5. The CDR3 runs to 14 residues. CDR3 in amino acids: CSVEDHRGLKTQYF. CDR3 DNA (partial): TGCAGCGTTGAAGATCACAGGGGGCTGAAGACC.

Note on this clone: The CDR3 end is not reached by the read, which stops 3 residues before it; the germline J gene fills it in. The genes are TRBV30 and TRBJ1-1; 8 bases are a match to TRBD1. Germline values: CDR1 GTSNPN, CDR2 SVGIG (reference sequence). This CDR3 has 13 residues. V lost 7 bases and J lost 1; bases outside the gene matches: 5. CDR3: CALGGQGNTEAFF. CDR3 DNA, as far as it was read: TGTGCCTTAGGAGGACAGGGGAACACTGAA.

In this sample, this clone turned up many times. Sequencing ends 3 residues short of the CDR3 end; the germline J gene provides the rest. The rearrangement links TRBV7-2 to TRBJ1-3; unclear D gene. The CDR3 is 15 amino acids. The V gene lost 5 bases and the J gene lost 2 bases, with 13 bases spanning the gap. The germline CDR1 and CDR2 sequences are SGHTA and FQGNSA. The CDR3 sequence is CASSPPGFPGNTIYF. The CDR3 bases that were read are TGTGCCAGCAGCCCCCCGGGGTTCCCTGGAAACACC.

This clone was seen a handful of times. The CDR3 DNA, read in part, is TGTGCCAGCAGTGACGGAAGGGGGAATACG. Translating it yields CASSDGRGNT. The complete CDR3 reads CASSDGRGNTQYF. V and J are TRBV6-1 and TRBJ2-3, with a possible D match to TRBD1 (6 bases). The DNA ends 3 residues before the CDR3 does, and the rest of the CDR3 is filled in from the germline J gene. With 3 bases removed from V and 7 bases from J, the gap between germline ends came to 11 bases. Germline assignment: CDR1 MNHNS and CDR2 SASEGT. The CDR3 extends over 13 amino acids.

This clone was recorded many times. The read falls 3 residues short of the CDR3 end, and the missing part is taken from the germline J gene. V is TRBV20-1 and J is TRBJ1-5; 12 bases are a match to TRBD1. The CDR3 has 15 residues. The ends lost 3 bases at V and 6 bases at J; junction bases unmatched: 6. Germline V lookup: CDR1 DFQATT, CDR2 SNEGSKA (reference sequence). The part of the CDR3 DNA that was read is TGCAGTGCTAGGAAGGGACAGGGGGCGGGTCAGCCC. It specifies CSARKGQGAGQP. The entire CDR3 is CSARKGQGAGQPQHF.

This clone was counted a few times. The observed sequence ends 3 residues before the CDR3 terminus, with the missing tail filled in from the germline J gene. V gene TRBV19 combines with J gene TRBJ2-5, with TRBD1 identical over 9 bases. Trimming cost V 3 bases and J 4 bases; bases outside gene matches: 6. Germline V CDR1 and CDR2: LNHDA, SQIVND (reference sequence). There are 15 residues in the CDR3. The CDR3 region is CASSIPGQGGETQYF. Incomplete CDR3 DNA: TGTGCCAGTAGTATTCCGGGACAGGGAGGAGAGACC.